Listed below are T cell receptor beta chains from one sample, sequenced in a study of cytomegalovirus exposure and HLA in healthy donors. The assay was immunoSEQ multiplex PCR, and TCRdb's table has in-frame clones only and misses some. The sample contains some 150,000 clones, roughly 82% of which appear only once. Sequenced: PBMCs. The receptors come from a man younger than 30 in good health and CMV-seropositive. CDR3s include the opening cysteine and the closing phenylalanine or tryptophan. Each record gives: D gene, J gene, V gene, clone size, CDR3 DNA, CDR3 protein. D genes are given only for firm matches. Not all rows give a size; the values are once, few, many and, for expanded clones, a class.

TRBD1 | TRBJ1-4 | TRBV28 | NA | TGTGCCAGCAGTAAAAGACAGGGCTGGGAAGAAAAACTGTTTTTT | CASSKRQGWEEKLFF
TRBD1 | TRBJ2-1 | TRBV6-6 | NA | TGTGCCAGCACGGGACAGGCTAGTTCGGCCGAGCAGTTCTTC | CASTGQASSAEQFF
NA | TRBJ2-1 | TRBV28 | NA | TGTGCCAGCAGTCCGCCGAACGGACAAGTAAATGAGCAGTTCTTC | CASSPPNGQVNEQFF
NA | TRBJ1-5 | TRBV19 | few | TGTGCCAGTAGTATAGAAACAGATAGCAATCAGCCCCAGCATTTT | CASSIETDSNQPQHF
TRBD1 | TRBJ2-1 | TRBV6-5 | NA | TGTGCCAGCAGCCCACAAGGGGGCTATGTGCAGTTCTTC | CASSPQGGYVQFF
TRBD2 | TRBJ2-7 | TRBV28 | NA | TGTGCCAGCAGTTTAACCCGTCTAGCGGGAGCAATCCACGAGCAGTACTTC | CASSLTRLAGAIHEQYF
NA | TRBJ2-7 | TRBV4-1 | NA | TGCGCCAGCAAGGGGCGGACGGCGCAGGACGAGCAGTACTTC | CASKGRTAQDEQYF
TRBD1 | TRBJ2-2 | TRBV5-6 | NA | TGTGCCAGCAGCGTCGCTACAGGGGTGAACACCGGGGAGCTGTTTTTT | CASSVATGVNTGELFF
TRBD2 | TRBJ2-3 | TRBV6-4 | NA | TGTGCCAGCAGTGACGGGAGGGCTAGCACAGATACGCAGTATTTT | CASSDGRASTDTQYF
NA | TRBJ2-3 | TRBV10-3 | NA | TGTGCCATCAGTGAGGGGGCCACAGATACGCAGTATTTT | CAISEGATDTQYF
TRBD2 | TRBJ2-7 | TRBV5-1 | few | TGCGCCAGCAGCCCTAGCGGCCTACCAGTCTACGAGCAGTACTTC | CASSPSGLPVYEQYF
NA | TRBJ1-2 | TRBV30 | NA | TGTGCCTGTACAGGGAGTGCCCCCAGGGGCTACACCTTC | CACTGSAPRGYTF
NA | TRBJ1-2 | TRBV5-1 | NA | TGCGCCAGCAGCCCGGACTCAGGGGCCTATGGCTACACCTTC | CASSPDSGAYGYTF
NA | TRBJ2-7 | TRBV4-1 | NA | TGCGCCAGCAGCCAGGCCTTCGGACAGTCCTACGAGCAGTACTTC | CASSQAFGQSYEQYF
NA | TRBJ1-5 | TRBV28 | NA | TGTGCCAGCAGTTTATCAGGGTTCCCTAGCAATCAGCCCCAGCATTTT | CASSLSGFPSNQPQHF
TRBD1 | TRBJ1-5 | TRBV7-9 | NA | TGTGCCAGCAGCTCGACAGGGAGCGGCCAGCCCCAGCATTTT | CASSSTGSGQPQHF
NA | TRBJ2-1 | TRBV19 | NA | TGTGCCAGTACCCTATTGGGCGGGATCGGGTCCTACAATGAGCAGTTCTTC | CASTLLGGIGSYNEQFF
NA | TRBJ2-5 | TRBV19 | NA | TGTGCCAGTTCCGGGGGTGGGGAGAGTACCCAGTACTTC | CASSGGGESTQYF
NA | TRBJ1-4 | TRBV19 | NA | TGTGCCAGTAGTATCTTAACTGCAACTAATGAAAAACTGTTTTTT | CASSILTATNEKLFF
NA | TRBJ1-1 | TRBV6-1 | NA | TGTGCCAGCAGTGCCTCCGAAGTGCAGGCAGGGAACACTGAAGCTTTCTTT | CASSASEVQAGNTEAFF
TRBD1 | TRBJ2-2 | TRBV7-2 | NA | TGTGCCAGCAGAACCGGGACAGGGTTATCCGGGGAGCTGTTTTTT | CASRTGTGLSGELFF
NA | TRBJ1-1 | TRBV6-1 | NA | TGTGCCAGCAGTGGAAGGTCCCCTCCAACTCCTAGGAGGAACACTGAAGCTTTCTTT | CASSGRSPPTPRRNTEAFF
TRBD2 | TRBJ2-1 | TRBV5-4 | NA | TGTGCCAGCAGCTGGGCGGGTAGCGGGAGCAAAAATGAGCAGTTCTTC | CASSWAGSGSKNEQFF
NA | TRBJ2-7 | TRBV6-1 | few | TGTGCCAGCAGCACTAGGAGGGGCCCCTACGAGCAGTACTTC | CASSTRRGPYEQYF
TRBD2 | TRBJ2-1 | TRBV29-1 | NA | TGCAGCGTCGGGACTAGCAAGACCCACAATGAGCAGTTCTTC | CSVGTSKTHNEQFF
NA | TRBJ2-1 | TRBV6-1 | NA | TGTGCCAGCAGTGAAGTTGAGGGAGAGGGCAATGAGCAGTTCTTC | CASSEVEGEGNEQFF
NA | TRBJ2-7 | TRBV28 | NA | TGTGCCAGCAGTTTAGAAGTAGCCGCGGGCTCCTACGAGCAGTACTTC | CASSLEVAAGSYEQYF
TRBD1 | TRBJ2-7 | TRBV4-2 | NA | TGTGCCAGCAGCCAAGAAGGATCCGGGACAGTCTACGAGCAGTACTTC | CASSQEGSGTVYEQYF
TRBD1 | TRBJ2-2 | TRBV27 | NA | TGTGCCAGCAGTTGGACAGGGCAAGGCACCGGGGAGCTGTTTTTT | CASSWTGQGTGELFF
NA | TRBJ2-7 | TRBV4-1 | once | TGCGCCAGCAGCCAAGATCCATCCCACGAGCAGTACTTC | CASSQDPSHEQYF
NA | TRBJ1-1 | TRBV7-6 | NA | TGTGCCAGCAGCTCGCTGGGGGGGAGGGGAGAGGCTGAAGCTTTCTTT | CASSSLGGRGEAEAFF
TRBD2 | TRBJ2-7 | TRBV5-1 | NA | TGCGCCAGCGAATTAGGCGGGGGTTCCTACGAGCAGTACTTC | CASELGGGSYEQYF
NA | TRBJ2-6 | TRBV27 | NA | TGTGCCAGCAGTTTCAGGGTCGGAGGGGCCAACGTCCTGACTTTC | CASSFRVGGANVLTF